The 7 T cell receptor beta chains in this list originate from one sample, sequenced in a study of T cell responses to AZD1222 COVID-19 vaccine. TCRdb's copy holds only in-frame clones and misses some; the assay was immunoSEQ multiplex PCR. The data hold about 150,000 clones, with about 85% observed a single time. The sequenced sample was peripheral blood, obtained after recovery from COVID-19. Receptor source: an adult who had recovered from COVID-19.

The chain couples TRBV3-1 (or the pseudogene TRBV3-2) to TRBJ1-2; unclear D gene. CDR1 LGHDT and CDR2 YNNKEL come from the germline V gene (reference sequence). Deletions cut 5 bases from V and 8 bases from J, with 24 bases between. The CDR3 covers 16 residues. CDR3 region: CASSSVVATLTRGYTF. The CDR3 bases are TGTGCCAGCAGCTCGGTCGTGGCCACTCTTACTAGGGGCTACACCTTC.

The CDR3 reads CASSFQDRALQPQHF. The CDR3 nucleotides read TGTGCCAGCAGCTTCCAGGACAGGGCCCTTCAGCCCCAGCATTTT. The chain employs TRBV7-2 and TRBJ1-5; 8 positions agree with TRBD1. The V gene's germline CDR1 is SGHTA and CDR2 FQGNSA. Trimming took 3 bases from V and 6 from J; bases not matched to a gene: 7. There are 15 residues in the CDR3.

V usage is TRBV4-3 and J usage is TRBJ2-1, with D unclear. V lost 0 bases and J lost 4, with 7 bases in between. Looked up from germline, CDR1 is LGHNA and CDR2 is YSLEER. The CDR3 loop spans 14 amino acids. CDR3 bases: TGCGCCAGCAGCCAAGAGAAGGATTACAATGAGCAGTTCTTC. Translated: CASSQEKDYNEQFF.

The chain carries TRBV11-3 and TRBJ2-1, with TRBD2 matching 12 bases. The J segment lost 7 bases and the V segment lost 4 bases, leaving 8 bases of the junction unmatched. The CDR3 consists of 16 residues. In germline, CDR1 is SGHNT, CDR2 YENEEA. Here the CDR3 DNA reads TGTGCCAGCAGCTCCGCCAGACTAGCGGGGGTTAATGAGCAGTTCTTC. Translation gives CASSSARLAGVNEQFF.

CDR3 sequence: CASSPSQGIEQYF. CDR3 nucleotides: TGCGCCAGCAGCCCTTCACAGGGGATAGAGCAGTACTTC. The chain couples TRBV4-3 to TRBJ2-7; 7 nucleotides match TRBD1. V was clipped by 4 bases and J by 7 bases; unmatched bases: 7. The CDR3 has 13 residues. The V gene's germline CDR1 is LGHNA and CDR2 YSLEER.

A single count supports this clone. This chain links TRBV10-3 with TRBJ1-5, with unresolved D. The CDR3 has 16 amino acids. Trimming left V 3 bases short and J 3 bases short, with 15 bases between. From germline, CDR1 is ENHRY and CDR2 SYGVKD. The CDR3 DNA follows: TGTGCCATCAGTGAAGTCGGTCCTCCTTCCAATCAGCCCCAGCATTTT. Its protein product is CAISEVGPPSNQPQHF.

This chain joins TRBV2 and TRBJ1-1; D gene ambiguous. The germline V gene encodes CDR1 SNHLY and CDR2 FYNNEI. Trimming took 6 bases from V and 1 from J, leaving 9 bases between them. The CDR3 covers 13 residues. CDR3 coding DNA: TGTGCCAGCAGCGACGACCGGAACACTGAAGCTTTCTTT. Residues: CASSDDRNTEAFF.